Shown below are 16 T cell receptor beta chains from a single sample sequenced in a study of blood T cell repertoires in COVID-19. Produced via immunoSEQ multiplex PCR; TCRdb's table is partial and in-frame only. Here the sample spans 95,000 to 150,000 clones, about nine tenths being singletons. The sequencing sample was made of peripheral blood. The receptor set was obtained from a woman aged 70-85 years with acute or convalescent COVID-19.

The chain couples TRBV28 to TRBJ2-7; D is possibly TRBD2 (5 bases). Looked up from germline, CDR1 is MDHEN and CDR2 is SYDVKM. The V end was cut by 5 bases, the J end by 2 bases, with 10 bases between. The CDR3 sequence is 13 residues long. CDR3 nucleotides: TGTGCCAGCAGTGTCGAGGGAGCCTACGAGCAGTACTTC. Its protein is CASSVEGAYEQYF.

V gene TRBV5-5 combines with J gene TRBJ1-1; 7 nucleotides agree with TRBD1. Germline values: CDR1 SGHKS, CDR2 YYEKEE (reference sequence). Trimming took 3 bases from V and 2 from J; bases not matched to a gene: 16. The CDR3 runs to 18 residues. DNA of the CDR3: TGTGCCAGCAGCTCCGAGGGGGCGCGAAGGGTAGTCAACACTGAAGCTTTCTTT. It specifies CASSSEGARRVVNTEAFF.

This chain joins TRBV7-9 and TRBJ1-2; TRBD1 matches 7 bases. CDR3 size: 12 residues. Germline CDR1 reads SEHNR; CDR2 reads FQNEAQ (reference sequence). V dropped 5 bases and J dropped 8; count of bases not matched to a gene: 5. Here the CDR3 DNA reads TGTGCCAGCAGCCAGACAGGGTGGGGCTACACCTTC. Amino acid sequence: CASSQTGWGYTF.

This CDR3 is CASTGLASKYEQYF. Written as DNA, the CDR3 is TGTGCCAGCACGGGTTTGGCTAGCAAGTACGAGCAGTACTTC. The chain employs TRBV6-5 and TRBJ2-7, with D possibly matching TRBD2 (5 bases). The germline gives CDR1 MNHEY, CDR2 SVGAGI. Deletions cut 7 bases from V and 4 bases from J, with 17 bases between. The CDR3 is 14 residues long.

The rearrangement links TRBV2 to TRBJ1-2; 10 positions match TRBD1. Germline values: CDR1 SNHLY, CDR2 FYNNEI. Germline trimming cut 4 bases from V and 7 bases from J; bases unmatched to any gene: 9. This CDR3 is built from 15 residues. The CDR3 region is CASSARTGGGTGYTF. The DNA for the CDR3 is TGTGCCAGCAGTGCAAGGACAGGGGGGGGCACTGGCTACACCTTC. Together with reference TRBV2 and TRBJ1-2, the CDR3 gives the full variable domain: EPEVTQTPSHQVTQMGQEVILRCVPISNHLYFYWYRQILGQKVEFLVSFYNNEISEKSEIFDDQFSVERPDGSNFTLKIRSTKLEDSAMYFCASSARTGGGTGYTFGSGTRLTVV.

The chain links TRBV29-1 to TRBJ1-1; D unresolved. Trimming shortened V by 2 bases and J by 1 base, and 8 bases separated the two germline ends. The CDR3 covers 13 residues. The germline CDR1 and CDR2 sequences are SQVTM and ANQGSEA. The CDR3 protein is CSVESQKNTEAFF. The CDR3 DNA reads as TGCAGCGTTGAAAGTCAGAAGAACACTGAAGCTTTCTTT.

This clone is a singleton in its sample. The chain has TRBV2 and TRBJ2-2; D may be TRBD2 (5 bases). Per the germline V gene, CDR1 is SNHLY and CDR2 is FYNNEI. This CDR3 region has 16 residues. V dropped 3 bases and J dropped 5 bases, with 16 bases sitting between them. CDR3 in amino acids: CASSDPAGGLTGELFF. The CDR3 DNA reads TGTGCCAGCAGTGATCCGGCAGGAGGATTAACCGGGGAGCTGTTTTTT.

The rearrangement uses TRBV5-1 and TRBJ2-5; 9 bases agree with TRBD2. J was trimmed by 3 bases and V by 0 bases; bases with no gene match: 6. The CDR3 extends over 16 amino acids. Germline CDR1 and CDR2: SGHRS and YFSETQ. CDR3 protein: CASSLEGLAWEETQYF. The CDR3 DNA is TGCGCCAGCAGCTTGGAGGGACTAGCTTGGGAAGAGACCCAGTACTTC.

The V gene is TRBV2, the J gene TRBJ1-5, with 11 bases matching TRBD1. Germline values: CDR1 SNHLY, CDR2 FYNNEI. The CDR3 consists of 17 residues. V lost 1 base and J lost 1; bases outside the gene matches: 3. CDR3 sequence: CASSEGTGGWSNQPQHF. In nucleotides, the CDR3 is TGTGCCAGCAGTGAAGGGACAGGGGGCTGGAGCAATCAGCCCCAGCATTTT.

This chain connects TRBV3-1 (or the pseudogene TRBV3-2) to TRBJ2-3; 8 bases agree with TRBD1. This CDR3 is 16 amino acids long. Trimming cost V 3 bases and J 10 bases; bases outside gene matches: 15. CDR1 and CDR2 (germline): LGHDT, YNNKEL (reference sequence). CDR3 nucleotides: TGTGCCAGCAGCCAGAGGGAGCCGGGACAGGATTATCCGCAGTATTTT. Amino acid sequence: CASSQREPGQDYPQYF.

The V call is TRBV5-1, the J call TRBJ1-2; 8 nucleotides agree with TRBD1. CDR1 is SGHRS and CDR2 is YFSETQ in the germline V gene. This CDR3 contains 13 residues. Trimming removed 4 bases from V and 3 bases from J; junction bases left unmatched: 2. CDR3 sequence reads: CASSEDRDYGYTF. DNA of the CDR3: TGCGCCAGCAGCGAGGACAGGGACTATGGCTACACCTTC.

The chain carries TRBV28 and TRBJ1-3; D might be TRBD1 (6 bases). The germline V and J ends were trimmed by 2 bases and 0 bases, with 17 bases remaining between them. Germline CDR1 MDHEN, CDR2 SYDVKM. The CDR3 sequence is 18 residues long. CDR3 nucleotides: TGTGCCAGCAGTTTAGGCCGAACGGACAGTGTCTCTGGAAACACCATATATTTT. Protein product: CASSLGRTDSVSGNTIYF. Full variable domain (rest looked up from reference TRBV28 and TRBJ1-3): DVKVTQSSRYLVKRTGEKVFLECVQDMDHENMFWYRQDPGLGLRLIYFSYDVKMKEKGDIPEGYSVSREKKERFSLILESASTNQTSMYLCASSLGRTDSVSGNTIYFGEGSWLTVV.

The gene calls are TRBV6-6 and TRBJ2-1, with 16 bases that match TRBD2. The junction had 5 bases not matched to a gene; V was cut back by 5 bases and J by 4 bases. The CDR3 covers 17 residues. Germline assignment: CDR1 MNHNY and CDR2 SVGAGI (reference sequence). The CDR3 sequence: CASSPGLAGGQYNEQFF. CDR3 nucleotide sequence: TGTGCCAGCAGTCCGGGACTAGCGGGGGGGCAATACAATGAGCAGTTCTTC.

V usage is TRBV6-5 and J usage is TRBJ2-1; 15 positions agree with TRBD2. V lost 10 bases to trimming and J lost 6 bases; unmatched junction nucleotides: 7. Germline V gene lookup returns CDR1 MNHEY and CDR2 SVGAGI. The CDR3 spans 15 residues. CDR3 DNA sequence: TGTGCCACCTGGGGACTAGCGGGGGGTGGCAATGAGCAGTTCTTC. Translation gives CATWGLAGGGNEQFF.

The rearrangement joins TRBV5-1 to TRBJ1-1; a weak D match, TRBD1 (5 bases). Trimming removed 1 base from V and 1 base from J, with 8 bases in between. Germline loops: CDR1 SGHRS, CDR2 YFSETQ. This CDR3 contains 14 residues. In DNA form, the CDR3 reads TGCGCCAGCAGCTTGTTCGACAGGAACACTGAAGCTTTCTTT. Translation gives CASSLFDRNTEAFF.

The rearrangement uses TRBV5-1 and TRBJ2-2; TRBD1 agrees at 8 bases. Germline trimming cut 3 bases from V and 4 bases from J; bases unmatched to any gene: 5. CDR1 and CDR2 (germline): SGHRS, YFSETQ. The CDR3 is made up of 15 amino acids. CDR3 in amino acids: CASSSGQGPTGELFF. CDR3 bases: TGCGCCAGCAGCTCAGGACAGGGACCCACCGGGGAGCTGTTTTTT.